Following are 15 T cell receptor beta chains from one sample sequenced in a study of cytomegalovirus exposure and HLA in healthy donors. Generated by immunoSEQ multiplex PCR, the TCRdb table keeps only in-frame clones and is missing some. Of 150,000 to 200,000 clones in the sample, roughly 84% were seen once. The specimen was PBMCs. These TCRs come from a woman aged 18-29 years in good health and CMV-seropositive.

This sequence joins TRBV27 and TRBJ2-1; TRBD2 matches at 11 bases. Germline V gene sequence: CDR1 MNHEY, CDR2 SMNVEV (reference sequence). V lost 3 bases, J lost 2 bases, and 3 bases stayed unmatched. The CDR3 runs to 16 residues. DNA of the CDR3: TGTGCCAGCAGTTTCCAGACTAGCGGGACCTACAATGAGCAGTTCTTC. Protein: CASSFQTSGTYNEQFF.

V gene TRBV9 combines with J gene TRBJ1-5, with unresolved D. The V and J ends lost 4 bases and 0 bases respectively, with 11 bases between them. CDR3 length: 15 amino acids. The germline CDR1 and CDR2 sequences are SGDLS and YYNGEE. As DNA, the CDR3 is TGTGCCAGCAGCCCTACAGACTATAGCAATCAGCCCCAGCATTTT. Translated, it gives CASSPTDYSNQPQHF.

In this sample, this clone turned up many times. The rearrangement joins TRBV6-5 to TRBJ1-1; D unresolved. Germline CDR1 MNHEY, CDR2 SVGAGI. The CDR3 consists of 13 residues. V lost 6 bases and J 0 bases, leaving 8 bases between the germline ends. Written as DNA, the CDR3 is TGTGCCAGCAGAGAACAAATGAACACTGAAGCTTTCTTT. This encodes CASREQMNTEAFF.

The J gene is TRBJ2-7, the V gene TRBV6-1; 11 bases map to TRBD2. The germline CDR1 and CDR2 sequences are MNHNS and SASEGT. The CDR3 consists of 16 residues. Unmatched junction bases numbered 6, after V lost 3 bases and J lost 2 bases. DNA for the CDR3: TGTGCCAGCAGTGATGTAGCGGGGGGGCTCCCCTACGAGCAGTACTTC. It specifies CASSDVAGGLPYEQYF.

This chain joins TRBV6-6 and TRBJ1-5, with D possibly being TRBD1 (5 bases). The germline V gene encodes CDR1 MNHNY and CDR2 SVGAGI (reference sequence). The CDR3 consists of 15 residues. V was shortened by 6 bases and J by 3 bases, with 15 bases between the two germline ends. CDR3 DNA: TGTGCCAGCAGCGAACGGGGGGGAGACAATCAGCCCCAGCATTTT. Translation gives CASSERGGDNQPQHF.

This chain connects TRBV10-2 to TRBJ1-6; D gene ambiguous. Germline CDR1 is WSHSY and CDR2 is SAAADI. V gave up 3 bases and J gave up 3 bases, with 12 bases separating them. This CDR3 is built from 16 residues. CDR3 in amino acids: CASSDSFTFYNSPLHF. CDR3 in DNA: TGCGCCAGCAGTGATAGTTTCACCTTCTATAATTCACCCCTCCACTTT.

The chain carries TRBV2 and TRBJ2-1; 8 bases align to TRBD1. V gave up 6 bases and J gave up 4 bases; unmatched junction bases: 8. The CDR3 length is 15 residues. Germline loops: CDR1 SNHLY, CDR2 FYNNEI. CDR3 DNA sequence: TGTGCCAGCAGGATAGACAGGGGATCTTACAATGAGCAGTTCTTC. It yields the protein CASRIDRGSYNEQFF.

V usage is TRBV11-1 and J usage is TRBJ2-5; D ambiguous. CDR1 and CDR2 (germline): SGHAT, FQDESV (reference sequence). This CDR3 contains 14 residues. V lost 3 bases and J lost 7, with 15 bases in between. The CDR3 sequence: CASSLIATGATQYF. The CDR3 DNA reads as TGTGCCAGCAGCTTGATAGCCACTGGTGCGACCCAGTACTTC.

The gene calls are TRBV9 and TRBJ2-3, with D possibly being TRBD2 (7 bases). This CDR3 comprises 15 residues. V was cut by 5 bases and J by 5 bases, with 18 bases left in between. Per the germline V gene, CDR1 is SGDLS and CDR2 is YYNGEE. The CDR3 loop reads CASRAAGAVGDTQYF. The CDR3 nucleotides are TGTGCCAGCAGGGCCGCGGGGGCGGTAGGAGATACGCAGTATTTT.

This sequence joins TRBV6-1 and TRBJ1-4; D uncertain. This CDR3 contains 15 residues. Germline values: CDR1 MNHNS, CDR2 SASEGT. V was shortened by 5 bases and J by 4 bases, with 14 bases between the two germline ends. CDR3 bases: TGTGCCAGCAGTACCCGACACGGCTATAATGAAAAACTGTTTTTT. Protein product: CASSTRHGYNEKLFF.

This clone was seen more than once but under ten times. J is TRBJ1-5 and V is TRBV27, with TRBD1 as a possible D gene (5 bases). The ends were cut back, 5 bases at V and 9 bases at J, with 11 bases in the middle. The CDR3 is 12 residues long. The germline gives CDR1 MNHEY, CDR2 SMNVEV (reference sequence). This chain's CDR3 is CASSNTGGPQHF. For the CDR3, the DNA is TGTGCCAGCAGTAACACCGGGGGGCCCCAGCATTTT.

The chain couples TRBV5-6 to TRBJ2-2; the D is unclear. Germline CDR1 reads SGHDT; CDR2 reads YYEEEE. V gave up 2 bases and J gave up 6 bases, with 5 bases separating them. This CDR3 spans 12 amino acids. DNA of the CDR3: TGTGCCAGCAGCTTTTCGGCCGGGGAGCTGTTTTTT. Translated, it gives CASSFSAGELFF.

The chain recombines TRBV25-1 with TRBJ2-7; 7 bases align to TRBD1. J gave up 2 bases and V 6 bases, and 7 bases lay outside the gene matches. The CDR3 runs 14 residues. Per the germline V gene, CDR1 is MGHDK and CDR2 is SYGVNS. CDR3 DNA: TGTGCCAGCAGATCCGGGACAGCTGCCTACGAGCAGTACTTC. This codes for CASRSGTAAYEQYF.

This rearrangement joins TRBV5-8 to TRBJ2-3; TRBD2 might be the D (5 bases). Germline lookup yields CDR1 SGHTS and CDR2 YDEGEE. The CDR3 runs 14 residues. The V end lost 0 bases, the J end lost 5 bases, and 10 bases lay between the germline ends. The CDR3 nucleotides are TGTGCCAGCAGCTTGGTTCTAGCAGGAGATACGCAGTATTTT. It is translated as CASSLVLAGDTQYF.

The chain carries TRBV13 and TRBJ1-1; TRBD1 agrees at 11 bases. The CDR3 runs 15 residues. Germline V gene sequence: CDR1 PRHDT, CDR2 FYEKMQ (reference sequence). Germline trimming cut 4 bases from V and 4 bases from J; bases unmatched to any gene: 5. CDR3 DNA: TGTGCCAGCAGCTCGGCCGGGACAGGGGGCACTGAAGCTTTCTTT. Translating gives CASSSAGTGGTEAFF.